The 9 T cell receptor beta chains below come from one sample, sequenced in a study of regulatory T cells in long-lasting Graves disease. Both iRepertoire HTBI primers and Arm-PCR of CDR3 regions were used to build the TCR beta libraries. TCRdb independently ran MiXCR on the multiplex PCR reads; one entry per CDR3 protein. The data hold 560,000 or so distinct CDR3 sequences, with 15% to 20% observed a single time. Time point described: newly diagnosed GD, antithyroid drugs for less than 3 months. The TCR library was made from RNA extracted from PBMCs. These data were likewise used in another study, on T cells in Graves' hyperthyroidism and ophthalmopathy.

The sample was peripheral blood mononuclear cells (PBMCs), taken at new diagnosis, from a patient treated with antithyroid drugs. Receptors were obtained from a man younger than 35 with Graves disease.

Ten or more counts support this clonotype. The chain joins TRBV10-3 to TRBJ2-1; 7 bases agree with TRBD1. The V gene's germline CDR1 is ENHRY and CDR2 SYGVKD. The CDR3 loop spans 13 amino acids. J gave up 3 bases and V 8 bases, and 4 bases lay outside the gene matches. Here the CDR3 reads CAIARDSYNEQFF. The CDR3 DNA reads as TGTGCCATCGCCAGGGACAGCTACAATGAGCAGTTCTTC.

In this sample, this clonotype turned up many times. The CDR3 bases are TGTGCCAGCAGCTTGGCAGCCGGGGAGCTGTTTTTT. It codes for CASSLAAGELFF. The rearrangement uses TRBV28 and TRBJ2-2, with no clear D. V lost 6 bases, J lost 6 bases, and 8 bases lay in between. The CDR3 consists of 12 residues. CDR1 is MDHEN, CDR2 SYDVKM, per germline.

This clonotype occurred once. A junction boundary mismatches the germline segment, possibly from a read error. The chain combines TRBV6-1 with TRBJ2-1; tentatively, D is TRBD2 (5 bases). This CDR3 is built from 15 residues. Per germline, CDR1 MNHNS and CDR2 SASEGT. Here the CDR3 DNA reads TGTGCCAGCCGTGACCTCGGACTGGCAAACAATGAGCAGTTCTTC. This gives the protein CASRDLGLANNEQFF.

On this clonotype itself: This could be a read error, since a much larger clone is one nucleotide away. The rearrangement links TRBV2 to TRBJ2-2, with D possibly being TRBD2 (6 bases). Germline CDR1 and CDR2: SNHLY and FYNNEI. The CDR3 extends over 14 amino acids. The CDR3 sequence is CASAPFTNTGGLFF. CDR3 DNA: TGTGCCAGTGCCCCCTTTACTAACACCGGGGGGCTGTTTTTT. Full variable domain (missing parts from reference TRBV2 and TRBJ2-2): EPEVTQTPSHQVTQMGQEVILRCVPISNHLYFYWYRQILGQKVEFLVSFYNNEISEKSEIFDDQFSVERPDGSNFTLKIRSTKLEDSAMYFCASAPFTNTGGLFFGEGSRLTVL.

The chain joins TRBV2 to TRBJ1-2; D is uncertain. In germline, CDR1 is SNHLY, CDR2 FYNNEI. The CDR3 covers 13 residues. V gave up 8 bases and J gave up 3 bases, with 13 bases separating them. The CDR3: CASHPTWDYGYTF. The CDR3, as DNA: TGTGCCAGCCATCCTACATGGGACTATGGCTACACCTTC.

This clonotype was detected many times. The junction differs from germline at one of its ends, possibly a read error. CDR3 bases: TGTGCCAGCGGCTTCCTCGCGGGGAGTCGACTTTACAATGAGCAGTTCTTC. It yields the protein CASGFLAGSRLYNEQFF. The J gene is TRBJ2-1, the V gene TRBV7-2; D might be TRBD2 (6 bases). Germline lookup yields CDR1 SGHTA and CDR2 FQGNSA. The CDR3 loop spans 17 amino acids. The full variable domain, rest sourced from reference TRBV7-2 and TRBJ2-1, is GAGVSQSPSNKVTEKGKDVELRCDPISGHTALYWYRQSLGQGLEFLIYFQGNSAPDKSGLPSDRFSAERTGGSVSTLTIQRTQQEDSAVYLCASGFLAGSRLYNEQFFGPGTRLTVL.

In this sample, this clonotype turned up a few times. The V call is TRBV9, the J call TRBJ2-1; D gene uncertain. V was shortened by 0 bases and J by 8 bases, with 9 bases between the two germline ends. Germline values: CDR1 SGDLS, CDR2 YYNGEE. There are 13 residues in the CDR3. CDR3 residues: CASSVGSRYEQFF. The CDR3 DNA reads as TGTGCCAGCAGCGTAGGTTCCCGGTATGAGCAGTTCTTC.

This clonotype was counted ten times or more. V is TRBV5-5 and J is TRBJ2-7, with 7 bases lining up with TRBD2. This CDR3 spans 14 amino acids. Trimming removed 1 base from V and 5 bases from J; junction bases left unmatched: 6. Germline CDR1 is SGHKS and CDR2 is YYEKEE (reference sequence). The CDR3 sequence is CASSLTDGRNEQYF. The CDR3 bases are TGTGCCAGCAGCTTGACGGACGGGAGGAACGAGCAGTACTTC. The variable domain in full, completed from reference TRBV5-5 and TRBJ2-7, reads DAGVTQSPTHLIKTRGQQVTLRCSPISGHKSVSWYQQVLGQGPQFIFQYYEKEERGRGNFPDRFSARQFPNYSSELNVNALLLGDSALYLCASSLTDGRNEQYFGPGTRLTVT.

This sequence joins TRBV5-1 and TRBJ2-2; a weak D match, TRBD2 (5 bases). Germline assignment: CDR1 SGHRS and CDR2 YFSETQ. CDR3 length equals 14 residues. Trimming took 3 bases from V and 1 from J, leaving 7 bases between them. In nucleotides, the CDR3 is TGCGCCAGCAGCTGGGCGGGGAACACCGGGGAGCTGTTTTTT. Protein sequence: CASSWAGNTGELFF.